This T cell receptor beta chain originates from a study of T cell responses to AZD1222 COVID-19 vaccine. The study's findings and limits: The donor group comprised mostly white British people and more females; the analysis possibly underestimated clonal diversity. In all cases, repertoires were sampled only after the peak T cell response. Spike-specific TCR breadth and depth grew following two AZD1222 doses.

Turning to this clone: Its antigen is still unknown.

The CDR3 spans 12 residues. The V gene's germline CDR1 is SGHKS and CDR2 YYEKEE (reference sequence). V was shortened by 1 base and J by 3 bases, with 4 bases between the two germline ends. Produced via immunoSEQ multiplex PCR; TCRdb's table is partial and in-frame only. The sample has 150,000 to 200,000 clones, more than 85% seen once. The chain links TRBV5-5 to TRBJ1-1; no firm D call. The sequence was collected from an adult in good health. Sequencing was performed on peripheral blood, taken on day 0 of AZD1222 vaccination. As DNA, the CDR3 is TGTGCCAGCAGCTTGACAGACACTGAAGCTTTCTTT. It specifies CASSLTDTEAFF.